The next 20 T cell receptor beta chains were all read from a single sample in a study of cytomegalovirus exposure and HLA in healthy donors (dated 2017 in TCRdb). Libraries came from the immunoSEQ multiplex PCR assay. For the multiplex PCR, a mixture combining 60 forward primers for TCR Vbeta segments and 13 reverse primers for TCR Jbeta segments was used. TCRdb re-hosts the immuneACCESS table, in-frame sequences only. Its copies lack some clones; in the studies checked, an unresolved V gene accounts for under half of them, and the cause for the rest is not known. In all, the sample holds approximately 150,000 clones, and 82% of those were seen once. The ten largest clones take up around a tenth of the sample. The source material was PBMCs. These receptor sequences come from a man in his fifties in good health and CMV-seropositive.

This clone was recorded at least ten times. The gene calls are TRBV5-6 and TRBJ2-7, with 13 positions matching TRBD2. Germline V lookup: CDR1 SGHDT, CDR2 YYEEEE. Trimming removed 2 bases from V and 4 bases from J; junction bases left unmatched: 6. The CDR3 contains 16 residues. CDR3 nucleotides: TGTGCCAGCAGCTTCCAGGGACTAGCGGGACAATACGAGCAGTACTTC. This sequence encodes CASSFQGLAGQYEQYF.

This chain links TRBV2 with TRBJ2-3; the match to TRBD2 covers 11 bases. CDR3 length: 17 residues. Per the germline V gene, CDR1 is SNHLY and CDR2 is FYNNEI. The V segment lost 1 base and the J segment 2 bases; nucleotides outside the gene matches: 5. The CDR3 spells CASSEGSGLADTDTQYF. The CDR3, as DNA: TGTGCCAGCAGTGAAGGCTCGGGACTAGCGGACACAGATACGCAGTATTTT.

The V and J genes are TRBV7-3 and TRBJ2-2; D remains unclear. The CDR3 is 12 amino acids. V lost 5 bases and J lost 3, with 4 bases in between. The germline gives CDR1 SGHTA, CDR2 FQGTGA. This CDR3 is CASSPDTGELFF. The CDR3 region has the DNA TGTGCCAGCAGCCCAGACACCGGGGAGCTGTTTTTT.

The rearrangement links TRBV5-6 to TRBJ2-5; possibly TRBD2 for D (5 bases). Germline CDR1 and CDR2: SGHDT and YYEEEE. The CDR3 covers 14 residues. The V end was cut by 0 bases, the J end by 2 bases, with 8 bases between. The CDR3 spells CASSLVTTQETQYF. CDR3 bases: TGTGCCAGCAGCTTGGTGACTACTCAAGAGACCCAGTACTTC.

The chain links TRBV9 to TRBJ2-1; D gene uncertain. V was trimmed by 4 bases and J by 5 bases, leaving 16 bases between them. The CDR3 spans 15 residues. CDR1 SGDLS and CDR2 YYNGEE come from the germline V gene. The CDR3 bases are TGTGCCAGCAGCCCCCCCCTTGCAGGAAACAATGAGCAGTTCTTC. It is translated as CASSPPLAGNNEQFF.

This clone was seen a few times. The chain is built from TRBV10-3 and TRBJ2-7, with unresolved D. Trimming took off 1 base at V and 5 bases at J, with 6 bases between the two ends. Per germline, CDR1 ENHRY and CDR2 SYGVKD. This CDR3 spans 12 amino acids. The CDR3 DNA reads TGTGCCATCAGTGAGTTGCAGAACGAGCAGTACTTC. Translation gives CAISELQNEQYF.

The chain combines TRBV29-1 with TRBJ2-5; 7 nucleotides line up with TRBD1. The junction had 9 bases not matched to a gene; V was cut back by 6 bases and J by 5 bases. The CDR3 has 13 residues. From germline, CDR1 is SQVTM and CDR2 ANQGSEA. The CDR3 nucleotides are TGCAGCGTGGGACAGTCTCTGGGGGAGACCCAGTACTTC. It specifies CSVGQSLGETQYF.

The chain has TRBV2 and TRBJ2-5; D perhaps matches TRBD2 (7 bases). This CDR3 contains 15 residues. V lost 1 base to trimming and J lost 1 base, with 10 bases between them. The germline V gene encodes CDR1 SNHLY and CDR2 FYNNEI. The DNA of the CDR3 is TGTGCCAGCAGTGAAGGGGAGGGGGTCCAAGAGACCCAGTACTTC. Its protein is CASSEGEGVQETQYF.

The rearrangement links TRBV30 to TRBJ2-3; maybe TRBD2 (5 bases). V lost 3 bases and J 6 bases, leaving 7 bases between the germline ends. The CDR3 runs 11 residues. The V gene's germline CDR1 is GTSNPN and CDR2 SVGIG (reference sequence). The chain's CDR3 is CAWRRVDTQYF. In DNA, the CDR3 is TGTGCCTGGAGGAGGGTGGATACGCAGTATTTT.

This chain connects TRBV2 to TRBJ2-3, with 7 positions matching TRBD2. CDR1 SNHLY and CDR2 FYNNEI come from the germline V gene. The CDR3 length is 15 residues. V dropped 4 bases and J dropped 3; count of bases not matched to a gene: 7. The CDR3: CASSGGGSRTDTQYF. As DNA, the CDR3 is TGTGCCAGCAGTGGCGGCGGGAGTAGGACAGATACGCAGTATTTT.

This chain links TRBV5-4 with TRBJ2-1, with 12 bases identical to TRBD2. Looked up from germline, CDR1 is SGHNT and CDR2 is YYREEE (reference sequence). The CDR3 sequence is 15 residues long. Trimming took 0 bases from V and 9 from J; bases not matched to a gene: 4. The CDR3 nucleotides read TGTGCCAGCAGCTTGGGACTAGCGGGAGTGAGTGAGCAGTTCTTC. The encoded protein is CASSLGLAGVSEQFF.

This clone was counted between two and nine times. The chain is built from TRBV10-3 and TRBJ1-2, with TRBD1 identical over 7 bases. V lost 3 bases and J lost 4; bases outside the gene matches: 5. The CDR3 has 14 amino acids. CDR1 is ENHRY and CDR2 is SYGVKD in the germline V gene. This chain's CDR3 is CAISERQGVYGYTF. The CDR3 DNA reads TGTGCCATCAGTGAAAGACAGGGAGTCTATGGCTACACCTTC.

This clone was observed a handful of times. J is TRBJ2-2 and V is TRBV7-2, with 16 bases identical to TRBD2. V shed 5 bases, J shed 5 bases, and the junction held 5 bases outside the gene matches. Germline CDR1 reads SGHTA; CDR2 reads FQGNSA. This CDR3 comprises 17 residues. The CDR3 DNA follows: TGTGCCAGCAGCCGCGAGGGACTAGCGGGAGGGACCGGGGAGCTGTTTTTT. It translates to CASSREGLAGGTGELFF.

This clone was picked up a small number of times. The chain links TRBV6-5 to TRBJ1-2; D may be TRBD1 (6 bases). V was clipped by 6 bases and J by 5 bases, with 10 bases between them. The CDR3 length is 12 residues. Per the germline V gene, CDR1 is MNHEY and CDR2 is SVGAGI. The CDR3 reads CASSGTYYGYTF. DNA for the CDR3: TGTGCCAGCAGCGGGACATATTATGGCTACACCTTC.

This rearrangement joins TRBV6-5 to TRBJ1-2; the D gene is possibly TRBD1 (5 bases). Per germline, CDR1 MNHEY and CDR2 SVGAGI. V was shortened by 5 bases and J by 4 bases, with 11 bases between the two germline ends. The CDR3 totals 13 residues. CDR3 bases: TGTGCCAGCAGTCTTTCAGGGCTCTATGGCTACACCTTC. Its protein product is CASSLSGLYGYTF.

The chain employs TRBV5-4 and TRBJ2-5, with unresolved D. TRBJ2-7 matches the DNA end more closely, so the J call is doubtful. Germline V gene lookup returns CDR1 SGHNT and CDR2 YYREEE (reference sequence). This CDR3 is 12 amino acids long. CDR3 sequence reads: CASSYMYYEQYF. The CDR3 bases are TGTGCCAGCAGCTACATGTACTACGAGCAGTACTTC.

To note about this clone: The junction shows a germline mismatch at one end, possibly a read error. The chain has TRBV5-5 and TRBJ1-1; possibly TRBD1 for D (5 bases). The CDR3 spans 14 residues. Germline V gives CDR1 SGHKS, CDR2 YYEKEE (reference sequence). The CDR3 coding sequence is TGTGCCAGCAGCTTGGGTGGGGGAGGGACTGAAGTTTTCTTT. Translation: CASSLGGGGTEVFF. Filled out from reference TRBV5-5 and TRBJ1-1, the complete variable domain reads DAGVTQSPTHLIKTRGQQVTLRCSPISGHKSVSWYQQVLGQGPQFIFQYYEKEERGRGNFPDRFSARQFPNYSSELNVNALLLGDSALYLCASSLGGGGTEVFFGQGTRLTVV.

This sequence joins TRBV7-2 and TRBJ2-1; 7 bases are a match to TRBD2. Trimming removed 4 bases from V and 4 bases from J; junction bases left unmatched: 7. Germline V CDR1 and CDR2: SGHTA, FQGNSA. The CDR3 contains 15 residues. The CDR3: CASSSSGAIYNEQFF. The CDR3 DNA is TGTGCCAGCAGCTCCAGCGGGGCGATATACAATGAGCAGTTCTTC. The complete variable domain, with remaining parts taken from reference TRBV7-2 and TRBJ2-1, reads GAGVSQSPSNKVTEKGKDVELRCDPISGHTALYWYRQSLGQGLEFLIYFQGNSAPDKSGLPSDRFSAERTGGSVSTLTIQRTQQEDSAVYLCASSSSGAIYNEQFFGPGTRLTVL.

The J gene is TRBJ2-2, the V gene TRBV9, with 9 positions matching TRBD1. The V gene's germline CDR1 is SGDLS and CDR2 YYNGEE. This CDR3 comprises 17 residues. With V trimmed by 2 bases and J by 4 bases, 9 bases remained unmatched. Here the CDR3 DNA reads TGTGCCAGCAGCGTGGGACAGGGTCGTTTCTCCACCGGGGAGCTGTTTTTT. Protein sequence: CASSVGQGRFSTGELFF.

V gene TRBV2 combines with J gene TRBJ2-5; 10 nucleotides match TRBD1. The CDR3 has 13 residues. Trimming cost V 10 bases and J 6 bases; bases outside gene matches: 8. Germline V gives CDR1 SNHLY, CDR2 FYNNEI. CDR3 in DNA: TGTGCCAATTCGGGACAGGGGAGGAAGACCCAGTACTTC. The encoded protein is CANSGQGRKTQYF.